This T cell receptor beta chain was captured in a study of technical replicates of blood from a handful of donors. Assay used: immunoSEQ multiplex PCR; TCRdb lists only in-frame clones, some missing. There are 75,000 to 100,000 clones in the sample; over 85% occur only once, and 0.2% to 0.25% lies in the top ten. The germline CDR1 and CDR2 sequences are SGHVS and FQNEAQ. V lost 6 bases and J 1 base, leaving 18 bases between the germline ends. The CDR3 length is 16 residues. Sequencing used T cells isolated from PBMCs. This TCR came from a human donor in good health. The chain joins TRBV7-8 to TRBJ1-1, with D tentatively TRBD1 (6 bases). As DNA, the CDR3 is TGTGCCAGCAGTCCAAACATGGGGGCCAGGAACACTGAAGCTTTCTTT. Translated, it gives CASSPNMGARNTEAFF.